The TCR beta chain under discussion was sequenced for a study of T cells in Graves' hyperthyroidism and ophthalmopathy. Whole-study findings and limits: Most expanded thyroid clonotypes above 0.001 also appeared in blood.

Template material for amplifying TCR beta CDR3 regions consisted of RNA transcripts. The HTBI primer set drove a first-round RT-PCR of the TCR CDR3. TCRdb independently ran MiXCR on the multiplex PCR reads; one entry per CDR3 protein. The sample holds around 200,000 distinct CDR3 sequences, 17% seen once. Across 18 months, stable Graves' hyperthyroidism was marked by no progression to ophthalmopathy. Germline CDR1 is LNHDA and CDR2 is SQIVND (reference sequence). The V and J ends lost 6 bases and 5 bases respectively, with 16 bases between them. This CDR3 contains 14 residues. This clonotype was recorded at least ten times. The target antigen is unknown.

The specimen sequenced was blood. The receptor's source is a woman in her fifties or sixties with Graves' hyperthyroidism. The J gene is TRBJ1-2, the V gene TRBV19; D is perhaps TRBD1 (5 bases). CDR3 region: CASSPQGQGYGYTF. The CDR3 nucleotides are TGTGCCAGTAGCCCTCAAGGCCAGGGTTATGGCTACACCTTC.